This TCR beta chain is drawn from a study of T cell changes during pregnancy in multiple sclerosis (dated by TCRdb to about 2019). Background on the whole study: In women with multiple sclerosis, the researchers looked at how the T cell repertoire shifted as pregnancy progressed.

Preparation of the library involved the immunoSEQ multiplex PCR assay. In TCRdb, the immuneACCESS table is reduced to in-frame sequences with V and J assigned. These tables do not hold every clone; where another copy was compared, an unresolved V gene accounts for under half, and the others remain unexplained. Within this sample are around 56,000 clones, with about nine tenths of them counted one time only. The ten largest clones take up about 0.38% of the sample. Based on the germline V gene, the CDR1 and CDR2 sequences are SGHDT and YYEEEE. There are 15 amino acids in the CDR3, from cysteine to phenylalanine inclusive. Of all the DNA, just the CDR3 is kept, 45 bases in frame from base 1. V lost 0 bases and J lost 0 bases; the stretch between them is 9 bases long. Comment on this clone: The antigen it binds to is not known. No much larger clone exists at a distance of one base, and base qualities are not known.

The chain couples TRBV5-6 to TRBJ1-1, with the D gene not confidently named. The sequencing used CD4+ T cells from peripheral blood mononuclear cells, collected in the third trimester of pregnancy. The receptor was derived from a female donor with multiple sclerosis, enrolled in a pregnancy study. Here the CDR3 is given as CASSLAPVMNTEAFF. The DNA sequence follows: TGTGCCAGCAGCTTGGCCCCGGTGATGAACACTGAAGCTTTCTTT. Reference TRBV5-6 and TRBJ1-1 proteins supply the regions before and after the CDR3; the full variable domain is: DAGVTQSPTHLIKTRGQQVTLRCSPKSGHDTVSWYQQALGQGPQFIFQYYEEEERQRGNFPDRFSGHQFPNYSSELNVNALLLGDSALYLCASSLAPVMNTEAFFGQGTRLTVV.